These T cell receptor beta chains were read from a single sample in a study of human T cells and chemical hapten exposure. TCRdb reprocessed the RACE reads via MiXCR and lists one record per CDR3 protein. The repertoire holds around 130,000 distinct CDR3 sequences, around 8.3% seen once, with around 1.7% in the top ten. The source material was whole blood. All receptors come from a male donor in good health. Some clones in this sample may be carry-over from other donors' samples. CDR3s include the opening cysteine and the closing phenylalanine or tryptophan. A D gene is named only where the DNA matches it firmly. Where a row states a size, it is once, few, many or the class of an expanded clone; other rows omit it.

size	D	V	J	CDR3	DNA
many	NA	TRBV10-1	TRBJ1-2	CASSDHRDYGYTF	TGCGCCAGCAGTGATCACAGGGACTATGGCTACACCTTC
many	TRBD2	TRBV6-5	TRBJ2-7	CASSYRASGRTSSYEQYF	TGTGCCAGCAGTTACAGGGCTAGCGGGAGGACGAGCTCCTACGAGCAGTACTTC
once	NA	TRBV28	TRBJ2-3	CASSFLAGTDTQYF	TGTGCCAGCAGTTTTCTAGCTGGCACAGATACGCAGTATTTT
once	NA	TRBV12-3/TRBV12-4	TRBJ1-2	CASSTFGYGYTF	TGTGCCAGCAGTACTTTCGGCTATGGCTACACCTTC
NA	NA	TRBV28	TRBJ2-3	CASAGTDTQYF	TGTGCCAGCGCGGGGACAGATACGCAGTATTTT
many	NA	TRBV29-1	TRBJ1-2	CSVEEVLGYTF	TGCAGCGTTGAGGAGGTCCTCGGCTACACCTTC
few	NA	TRBV6-6	TRBJ1-1	CASSYGDAEAFF	TGTGCCAGCAGTTACGGGGACGCTGAAGCTTTCTTT
NA	TRBD1	TRBV7-9	TRBJ1-6	CASSRQGQGPALHF	TGTGCCAGCAGCCGTCAAGGACAGGGCCCCGCCCTCCACTTT
few	NA	TRBV7-9	TRBJ2-5	CASSLAHVMEGAGETQYF	TGTGCCAGCAGCTTAGCGCATGTTATGGAGGGGGCTGGAGAGACCCAGTACTTC
few	TRBD2	TRBV7-9	TRBJ2-1	CASSFNPIGLADNEQFF	TGTGCCAGCAGCTTTAATCCCATTGGACTAGCGGACAATGAGCAGTTCTTC
few	TRBD2	TRBV5-1	TRBJ2-3	CASSIPGLAVTDTQYF	TGCGCCAGCAGCATCCCGGGACTAGCGGTCACAGATACGCAGTATTTT
few	TRBD2	TRBV7-2	TRBJ2-7	CASSPPPSGGSYEQYF	TGTGCCAGCAGCCCTCCCCCGAGCGGGGGCTCCTACGAGCAGTACTTC
NA	NA	TRBV12-3/TRBV12-4	TRBJ2-7	CASSRQTSSYEQYF	TGTGCCAGCAGCCGACAGACTAGCTCCTACGAGCAGTACTTC
NA	NA	TRBV18	TRBJ1-6	CASSPPITASPLHF	TGTGCCAGCTCACCACCTATAACAGCTTCACCCCTCCACTTT
NA	TRBD2	TRBV20-1	TRBJ2-1	CSASLLAGSYNEQFF	TGCAGTGCTTCCTTACTAGCGGGGTCCTACAATGAGCAGTTCTTC
few	NA	TRBV19	TRBJ1-5	CASSKEINSNQPQHF	TGTGCCAGTAGTAAGGAGATAAATAGCAATCAGCCCCAGCATTTT
many	TRBD1	TRBV25-1	TRBJ2-5	CASSDRDRVETQYF	TGTGCCAGCAGTGACCGAGACAGGGTAGAGACCCAGTACTTC
NA	TRBD1	TRBV20-1	TRBJ2-3	CSASRAGGPDTQYF	TGCAGTGCTAGTAGGGCAGGGGGCCCAGATACGCAGTATTTT
many	TRBD1	TRBV18	TRBJ1-5	CASSGQGPQPQHF	TGTGCCAGCTCAGGACAGGGCCCTCAGCCCCAGCATTTT
NA	TRBD1	TRBV27	TRBJ1-2	CASSLRGLTGVGYGYTF	TGTGCCAGCAGTTTACGGGGCCTGACAGGGGTTGGCTATGGCTACACCTTC
many	NA	TRBV27	TRBJ2-1	CASSVEGYNEQFF	TGTGCCAGCAGTGTAGAGGGCTACAATGAGCAGTTCTTC
NA	NA	TRBV5-1	TRBJ2-1	CASSLTAFGVRPSYNEQFF	TGCGCCAGCAGCTTGACGGCTTTCGGAGTCCGTCCGAGTTACAATGAGCAGTTCTTC
few	NA	TRBV5-1	TRBJ2-2	CASSLGPGDTGELFF	TGCGCCAGCAGCTTGGGGCCCGGGGACACCGGGGAGCTGTTTTTT
many	NA	TRBV7-2	TRBJ1-1	CASSLLENTEAFF	TGTGCCAGCAGCTTACTGGAGAACACTGAAGCTTTCTTT
few	NA	TRBV5-1	TRBJ2-1	CASSLLGSHQFF	TGCGCCAGCAGCTTACTCGGGAGCCACCAGTTCTTC
NA	NA	TRBV12-3/TRBV12-4	TRBJ1-6	CASSPRGSSYNSPLHF	TGTGCCAGCAGTCCCAGGGGAAGCTCCTATAATTCACCCCTCCACTTT
many	NA	TRBV6-1	TRBJ2-1	CASYIYTSSYNEQFF	TGTGCCAGCTACATCTACACCAGCTCCTACAATGAGCAGTTCTTC
few	TRBD1	TRBV14	TRBJ2-1	CASSQADRHNEQFF	TGTGCCAGCAGCCAAGCGGACAGGCACAATGAGCAGTTCTTC
few	TRBD2	TRBV20-1	TRBJ2-1	CSARSTSGRSEQFF	TGCAGTGCTAGATCAACTAGCGGGAGGAGTGAGCAGTTCTTC
few	NA	TRBV2	TRBJ2-1	CASTSGPYNEQFF	TGTGCCAGCACCAGCGGTCCTTACAATGAGCAGTTCTTC
NA	NA	TRBV20-1	TRBJ1-5	CSARDPSFRGGVQPQHF	TGCAGTGCTAGAGACCCATCTTTTCGAGGGGGGGTGCAGCCCCAGCATTTT
NA	NA	TRBV29-1	TRBJ2-3	CSVGEYTDTQYF	TGCAGCGTTGGGGAATACACAGATACGCAGTATTTT
NA	NA	TRBV4-1	TRBJ1-2	CASAPGPNYGYTF	TGCGCCAGCGCTCCGGGACCAAACTATGGCTACACCTTC
many	TRBD2	TRBV12-5	TRBJ2-1	CASGLSSGVHGEQFF	TGTGCTAGTGGTTTGTCCAGCGGGGTTCATGGTGAGCAGTTCTTC
NA	TRBD2	TRBV27	TRBJ2-5	CASSLLLADQETQYF	TGTGCCAGCAGTTTATTACTAGCGGACCAAGAGACCCAGTACTTC
few	TRBD1	TRBV25-1	TRBJ2-7	CASSEGTGTIYEQYF	TGTGCCAGCAGTGAAGGGACAGGCACAATCTACGAGCAGTACTTC
few	TRBD2	TRBV29-1	TRBJ2-1	CSVSPSGGGNEQFF	TGCAGCGTTTCTCCTAGCGGGGGGGGGAATGAGCAGTTCTTC
NA	TRBD1	TRBV6-5	TRBJ2-1	CASSYSTGDNEQFF	TGTGCCAGCAGTTACTCCACAGGGGACAATGAGCAGTTCTTC
few	TRBD2	TRBV9	TRBJ2-3	CASSVESGAYTDTQYF	TGTGCCAGCAGCGTAGAGAGCGGGGCATACACAGATACGCAGTATTTT
NA	NA	TRBV6-2/TRBV6-3	TRBJ1-1	CATLLRGLGNTEAFF	TGTGCCACCCTTCTTCGGGGCTTGGGGAACACTGAAGCTTTCTTT
NA	NA	TRBV4-2	TRBJ1-1	CASSHFVLGHGEAFF	TGTGCCAGCAGCCATTTCGTTCTGGGGCACGGTGAAGCTTTCTTT
NA	TRBD1	TRBV19	TRBJ2-5	CASRRTGRQETQYF	TGTGCCAGTAGGAGGACAGGCCGCCAAGAGACCCAGTACTTC
NA	NA	TRBV6-1	TRBJ2-5	CASSPTDTKQETQYF	TGTGCCAGCAGTCCGACAGATACAAAACAAGAGACCCAGTACTTC
NA	TRBD2	TRBV29-1	TRBJ2-3	CSVARTSGNTDTQYF	TGCAGCGTTGCCCGGACTAGCGGGAACACAGATACGCAGTATTTT
few	TRBD1	TRBV5-1	TRBJ2-5	CASRLPGGTQETQYF	TGCGCCAGCAGACTTCCAGGGGGTACTCAAGAGACCCAGTACTTC
few	NA	TRBV27	TRBJ2-1	CASSSGGRESYNEQFF	TGTGCCAGCAGTTCAGGGGGGCGGGAGAGTTACAATGAGCAGTTCTTC
few	NA	TRBV6-2/TRBV6-3	TRBJ2-1	CASRAVIGEIEQFF	TGTGCCAGCAGGGCAGTCATCGGGGAGATTGAGCAGTTCTTC
NA	TRBD1	TRBV5-1	TRBJ2-3	CASSLVWTRDRGRLFTDTQYF	TGCGCCAGCAGCTTGGTGTGGACCCGGGACAGGGGCCGCCTTTTCACAGATACGCAGTATTTT
few	NA	TRBV2	TRBJ2-7	CASSSKFGSESYEQYF	TGTGCCAGCAGTAGTAAGTTCGGGAGTGAGTCCTACGAGCAGTACTTC
few	TRBD1	TRBV6-2/TRBV6-3	TRBJ1-5	CASSPYQTGNQPQHF	TGTGCCAGCAGTCCCTACCAGACAGGGAATCAGCCCCAGCATTTT
many	TRBD1	TRBV3-1	TRBJ2-7	CASSQADRGSFYEQYF	TGTGCCAGCAGCCAAGCGGACAGGGGAAGTTTCTACGAGCAGTACTTC
NA	NA	TRBV29-1	TRBJ1-1	CSVEIGSDTEAFF	TGCAGCGTTGAAATAGGGTCGGACACTGAAGCTTTCTTT
few	TRBD1	TRBV7-9	TRBJ2-7	CASSLPQTGAKGEQYF	TGTGCCAGCAGCCTACCTCAAACAGGGGCCAAGGGCGAGCAGTACTTC
many	NA	TRBV5-1	TRBJ1-1	CASSLGTNTEAFF	TGTGCCAGCAGCTTAGGGACGAACACTGAAGCTTTCTTT
few	NA	TRBV12-3/TRBV12-4	TRBJ1-2	CASSFGVYYGYTF	TGTGCCAGCAGTTTTGGGGTCTACTATGGCTACACCTTC